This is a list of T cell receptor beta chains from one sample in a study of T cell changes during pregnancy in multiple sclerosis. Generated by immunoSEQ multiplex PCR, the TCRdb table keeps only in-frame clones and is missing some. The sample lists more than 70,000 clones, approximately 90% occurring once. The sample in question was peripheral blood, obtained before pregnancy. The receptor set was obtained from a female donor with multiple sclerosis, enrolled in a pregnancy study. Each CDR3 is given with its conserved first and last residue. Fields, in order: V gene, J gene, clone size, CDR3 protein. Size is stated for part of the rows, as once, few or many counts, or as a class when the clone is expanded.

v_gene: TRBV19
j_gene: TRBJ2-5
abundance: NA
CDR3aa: CASSMALQETQYF

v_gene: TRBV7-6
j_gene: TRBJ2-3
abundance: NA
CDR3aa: CASTPFESSGGRDTQYF

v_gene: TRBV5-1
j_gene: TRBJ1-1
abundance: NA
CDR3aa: CASSSLGGPLNTEAFF

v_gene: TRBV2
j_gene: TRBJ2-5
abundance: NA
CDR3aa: CASSGAGETQYF

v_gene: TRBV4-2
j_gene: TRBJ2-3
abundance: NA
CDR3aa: CASSPTFGPGMSTDTQYF

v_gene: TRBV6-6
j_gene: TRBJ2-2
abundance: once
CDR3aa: CASRLADTGELFF

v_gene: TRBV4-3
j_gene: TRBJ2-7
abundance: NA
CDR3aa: CASSQDRAYEQYF

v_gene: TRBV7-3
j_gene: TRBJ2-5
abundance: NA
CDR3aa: CASSLKGWGLAGRETQYF

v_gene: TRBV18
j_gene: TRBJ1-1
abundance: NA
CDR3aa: CASSREGGTYGNTEAFF

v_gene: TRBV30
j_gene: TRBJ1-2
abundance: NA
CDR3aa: CAWSVNQAPGYTF

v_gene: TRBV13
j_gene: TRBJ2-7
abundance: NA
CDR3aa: CASSFPGTVREQYF

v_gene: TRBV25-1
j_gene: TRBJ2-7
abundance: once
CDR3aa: CASRQGSSEQYF

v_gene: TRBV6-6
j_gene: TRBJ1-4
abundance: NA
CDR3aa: CASMGAHNEKLFF

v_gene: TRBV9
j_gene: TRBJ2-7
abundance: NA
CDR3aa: CASSAYTGVAYEQYF

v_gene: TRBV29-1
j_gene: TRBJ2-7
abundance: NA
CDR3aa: CSVMTGHSYEQYF

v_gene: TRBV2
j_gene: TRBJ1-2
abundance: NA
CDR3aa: CASRGQARGGYTF

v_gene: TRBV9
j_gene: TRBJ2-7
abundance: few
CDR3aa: CASSVGTGAYEQYF

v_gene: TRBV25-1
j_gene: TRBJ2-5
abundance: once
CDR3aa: CASAQGETQYF

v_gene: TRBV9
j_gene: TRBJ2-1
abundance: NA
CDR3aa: CATGGRAYNEQFF

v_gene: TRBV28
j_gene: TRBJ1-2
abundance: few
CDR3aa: CASNDRVRYGYTF

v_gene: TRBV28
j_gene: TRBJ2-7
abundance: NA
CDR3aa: CASTLRGYEQYF

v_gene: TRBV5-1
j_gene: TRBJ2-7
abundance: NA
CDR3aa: CASSLRETAQEQYF

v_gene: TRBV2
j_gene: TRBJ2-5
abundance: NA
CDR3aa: CASQEEETQYF

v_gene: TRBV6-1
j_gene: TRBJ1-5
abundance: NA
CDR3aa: CASSGGQGSNQPQHF

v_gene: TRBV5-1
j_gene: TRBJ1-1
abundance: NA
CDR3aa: CASTFGNSAFF

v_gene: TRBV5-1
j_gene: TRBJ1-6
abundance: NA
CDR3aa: CASSYPQGTLHF

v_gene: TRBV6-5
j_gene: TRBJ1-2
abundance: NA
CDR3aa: CASSLRIPYGYTF

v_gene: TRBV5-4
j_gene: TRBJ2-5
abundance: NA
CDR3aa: CASSLGRQGGETQYF

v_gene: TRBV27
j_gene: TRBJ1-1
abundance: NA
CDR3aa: CASSLSIGQGAPEAFF

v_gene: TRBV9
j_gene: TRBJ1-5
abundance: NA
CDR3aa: CASSVDSYQPQHF

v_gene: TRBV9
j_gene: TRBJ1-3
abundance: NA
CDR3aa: CASSVGLQASSGNTIYF

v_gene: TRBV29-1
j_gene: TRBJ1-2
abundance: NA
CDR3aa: CSVEVAGDYGYTF

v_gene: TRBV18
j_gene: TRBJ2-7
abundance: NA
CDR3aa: CASSPPLAGPYEQYF

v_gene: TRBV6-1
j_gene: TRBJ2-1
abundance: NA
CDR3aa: CASSEASWLAGGSDEQFF

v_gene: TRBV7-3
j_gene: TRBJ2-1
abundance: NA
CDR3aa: CASSLGRGKNEQFF

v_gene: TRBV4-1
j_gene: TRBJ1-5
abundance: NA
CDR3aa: CASSPHRTSGQPQHF

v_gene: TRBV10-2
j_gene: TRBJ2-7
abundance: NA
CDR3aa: CATGQSYEQYF

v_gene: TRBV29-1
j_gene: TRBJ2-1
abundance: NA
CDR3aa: CSVRAGGNEQFF

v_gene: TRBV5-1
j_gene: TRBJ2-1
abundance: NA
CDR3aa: CASSLGSGEQFF

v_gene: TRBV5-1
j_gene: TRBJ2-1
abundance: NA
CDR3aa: CASSLAGTSGTNEQFF

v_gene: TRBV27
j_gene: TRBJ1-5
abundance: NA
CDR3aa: CASSPGPGAGNQPQHF

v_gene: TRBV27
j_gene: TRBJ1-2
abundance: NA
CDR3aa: CASSLSAKSNYGYTF

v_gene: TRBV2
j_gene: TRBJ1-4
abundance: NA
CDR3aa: CASSGHGINEKLFF

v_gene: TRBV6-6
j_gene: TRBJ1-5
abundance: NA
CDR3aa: CASSPFDRGDQPQHF

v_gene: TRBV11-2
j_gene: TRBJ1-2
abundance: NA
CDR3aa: CASSLDQGFRLSYTF